These 30 T cell receptor beta chains were sequenced from one sample in a study of T cells in Graves' hyperthyroidism and ophthalmopathy. Amplified TCR beta CDR3 regions derived from RNA transcripts. Researchers ran a first-round RT-PCR on the TCR CDR3 using the HTBI primer set. TCRdb called the multiplex PCR reads again in MiXCR, with one record for every CDR3 protein. In the table there are some 560,000 distinct CDR3 sequences, approximately 15% of which are singletons. Sequencing was carried out using blood. These receptor sequences come from a woman in her 30s with Graves' hyperthyroidism.

This clonotype was seen at least ten times. This chain uses TRBV11-2 with TRBJ2-5; TRBD2 matches at 9 bases. Looked up from germline, CDR1 is SGHAT and CDR2 is FQNNGV. The CDR3 is 17 amino acids. V shed 1 base, J shed 1 base, and the junction held 7 bases outside the gene matches. CDR3 DNA: TGTGCCAGCAGCTTAGGGCGAGCGGGAGGACTCCAAGAGACCCAGTACTTC. Translated: CASSLGRAGGLQETQYF.

This clonotype was recorded at least ten times. The gene calls are TRBV7-9 and TRBJ2-1; D not resolved. The V gene's germline CDR1 is SEHNR and CDR2 FQNEAQ (reference sequence). V was shortened by 4 bases and J by 3 bases, with 7 bases between the two germline ends. This CDR3 has 13 residues. The CDR3: CASSYVGYNEQFF. CDR3 nucleotide sequence: TGTGCCAGCAGCTACGTGGGCTACAATGAGCAGTTCTTC.

The chain has TRBV7-9 and TRBJ2-1; the match to TRBD2 covers 10 bases. CDR3 length: 17 amino acids. J lost 3 bases, V lost 4 bases, and 9 bases had no gene match. CDR1 is SEHNR, CDR2 FQNEAQ, per germline (reference sequence). The CDR3 sequence: CASSSIRSSGSYNEQFF. The DNA of the CDR3 is TGTGCCAGCAGCTCCATTAGGTCTAGCGGGAGCTACAATGAGCAGTTCTTC.

In this sample, this clonotype turned up a few times. V is TRBV5-8 and J is TRBJ2-5; 13 bases align to TRBD2. The germline CDR1 and CDR2 sequences are SGHTS and YDEGEE. CDR3 size: 18 residues. Losses at the gene ends were 4 bases for V and 4 bases for J; bases not matched to a gene: 13. The CDR3 spells CASSTPRLAGGRGETQYF. The CDR3 region has the DNA TGTGCCAGCAGCACCCCGAGACTAGCGGGAGGTAGGGGAGAGACCCAGTACTTC. Looking up the rest from reference TRBV5-8 and TRBJ2-5 gives the full variable domain: EAGVTQSPTHLIKTRGQQATLRCSPISGHTSVYWYQQALGLGLQFLLWYDEGEERNRGNFPPRFSGRQFPNYSSELNVNALELEDSALYLCASSTPRLAGGRGETQYFGPGTRLLVL.

This clonotype was seen many times. The J gene is TRBJ2-5, the V gene TRBV27, with TRBD2 matching over 7 bases. The germline CDR1 and CDR2 sequences are MNHEY and SMNVEV (reference sequence). The CDR3 has 15 amino acids. Trimming at V came to 3 bases and at J to 5 bases, leaving 9 bases not matched to a gene. Here the CDR3 DNA reads TGTGCCAGCAGTTTCAGCGGGACCTTTGGGGAGACCCAGTACTTC. Its translation: CASSFSGTFGETQYF.

This clonotype was counted many times. This chain links TRBV29-1 with TRBJ2-2; 8 bases line up with TRBD1. Germline CDR1 SQVTM, CDR2 ANQGSEA. J gave up 6 bases and V 7 bases, and 13 bases lay outside the gene matches. There are 15 residues in the CDR3. In DNA form, the CDR3 reads TGCAGCGGGGGGATCGGACAGGGTGTATCCGGGGAGCTGTTTTTT. Protein sequence: CSGGIGQGVSGELFF.

The chain is built from TRBV10-3 and TRBJ1-1, with a tentative D call TRBD1 (5 bases). The V end was cut by 5 bases, the J end by 0 bases, with 10 bases between. Germline V gene data show CDR1 as ENHRY and CDR2 as SYGVKD. The CDR3 is made up of 14 amino acids. The CDR3 DNA follows: TGTGCCATCAGTACGGGACCCCTGAACACTGAAGCTTTCTTT. Its protein product is CAISTGPLNTEAFF.

In its sample, this clonotype was seen many times. CDR3 in amino acids: CSAKVDYQWGNEQFF. The CDR3 DNA follows: TGCAGTGCTAAGGTGGACTACCAATGGGGGAATGAGCAGTTCTTC. This rearrangement joins TRBV20-1 to TRBJ2-1, with a possible D match to TRBD2 (6 bases). The germline V and J ends were trimmed by 4 bases and 7 bases, with 20 bases remaining between them. Germline CDR1 and CDR2: DFQATT and SNEGSKA (reference sequence). The CDR3 extends over 15 amino acids.

This clonotype was recorded many times. Written as DNA, the CDR3 is TGTGCCAGCAGCTTAGGCCCGGACAATGAGCAGTTCTTC. Translating it yields CASSLGPDNEQFF. The rearrangement uses TRBV7-6 and TRBJ2-1; D unresolved. Germline V gene data show CDR1 as SGHVS and CDR2 as FNYEAQ. Deletions cut 1 base from V and 5 bases from J, with 6 bases between. CDR3 length: 13 residues. The whole variable domain, filled in from reference TRBV7-6 and TRBJ2-1, reads GAGVSQSPRYKVTKRGQDVALRCDPISGHVSLYWYRQALGQGPEFLTYFNYEAQQDKSGLPNDRFSAERPEGSISTLTIQRTEQRDSAMYRCASSLGPDNEQFFGPGTRLTVL.

This clonotype was detected a few times. The V call is TRBV20-1, the J call TRBJ2-2; possible D gene TRBD1, 6 bases. Trimming shortened V by 6 bases and J by 0 bases, and 8 bases separated the two germline ends. The CDR3 runs to 13 residues. Germline CDR1 is DFQATT and CDR2 is SNEGSKA (reference sequence). CDR3 loop: CSAGTPNTGELFF. The CDR3 bases are TGCAGTGCCGGGACACCGAACACCGGGGAGCTGTTTTTT.

This clonotype was counted a few times. The chain is built from TRBV4-2 and TRBJ1-4; D is perhaps TRBD1 (5 bases). Germline V lookup: CDR1 LGHNA, CDR2 YNFKEQ. The CDR3 contains 15 residues. V was clipped by 2 bases and J by 7 bases, with 14 bases between them. CDR3: CASSQIPSGGEKLFF. DNA for the CDR3: TGTGCCAGCAGCCAAATCCCCTCGGGGGGTGAAAAACTGTTTTTT.

This clonotype was detected many times. The chain has TRBV5-1 and TRBJ2-7, with D unclear. Germline V gene lookup returns CDR1 SGHRS and CDR2 YFSETQ. The CDR3 runs to 14 residues. With 2 bases removed from V and 6 bases from J, the gap between germline ends came to 15 bases. In DNA, the CDR3 is TGCGCCAGCAGCTTTGCCAGTGGTGTGGCCGAGCAGTACTTC. Translated, it gives CASSFASGVAEQYF.

This clonotype appeared many times. This chain uses TRBV27 with TRBJ2-7, with 14 bases fitting TRBD2. The germline V gene has CDR1 MNHEY and CDR2 SMNVEV (reference sequence). This CDR3 comprises 17 residues. V lost 7 bases and J lost 0; bases outside the gene matches: 8. CDR3 loop: CASIGLAGGPLSYEQYF. The CDR3 nucleotides are TGTGCCAGCATTGGACTAGCGGGAGGCCCGCTCTCCTACGAGCAGTACTTC.

This clonotype was seen just once. This may be a read error: a much more frequent sequence differs by one nucleotide. The chain carries TRBV12-3 or TRBV12-4 and TRBJ2-1; 16 nucleotides align to TRBD2. The CDR3 is made up of 16 amino acids. V was clipped by 8 bases and J by 9 bases; unmatched bases: 10. The CDR3 reads CASGPGLAGGGGEQFF. The CDR3 DNA is TGTGCCAGCGGCCCGGGACTAGCGGGAGGGGGTGGTGAGCAGTTCTTC.

This clonotype showed up just a few times. The gene calls are TRBV4-1 and TRBJ2-7; D gene uncertain. CDR1 and CDR2 from the germline V gene are MGHRA and YSYEKL. The V and J ends lost 1 base and 0 bases respectively, with 13 bases between them. The CDR3 is made up of 16 amino acids. The CDR3 bases are TGCGCCAGCAGCCAAGTTTCCGGGCCCCCCTCCTACGAGCAGTACTTC. Translation: CASSQVSGPPSYEQYF.

This clonotype was seen more than once but under ten times. The V gene is TRBV14, the J gene TRBJ2-5, with D unclear. The CDR3 loop spans 14 amino acids. Germline V CDR1 and CDR2: SGHDN, FVKESK. V was pared by 2 bases and J by 0 bases, with 7 bases between. CDR3: CASSQNGYQETQYF. The CDR3 DNA sequence: TGTGCCAGCAGCCAAAATGGTTACCAAGAGACCCAGTACTTC.

CDR3 DNA sequence: TGTGCCAGCAGTCACGGGACCGGGACTAGCGGGAGCAATGAGCAGTTCTTC. This translates into CASSHGTGTSGSNEQFF. The chain carries TRBV6-2 or TRBV6-3 and TRBJ2-1, with 14 positions matching TRBD2. V was pared by 5 bases and J by 6 bases, with 9 bases of the junction left unmatched. The germline V gene has CDR1 MNHEY and CDR2 SVGEGT. The CDR3 has 17 amino acids.

This clonotype was counted ten times or more. The V gene is TRBV7-6, the J gene TRBJ2-1, with 9 bases matching TRBD2. This CDR3 comprises 15 residues. V shed 5 bases, J shed 8 bases, and the junction held 10 bases outside the gene matches. Germline assignment: CDR1 SGHVS and CDR2 FNYEAQ. This CDR3 is CASSVSSGSWHEQFF. For the CDR3, the DNA is TGTGCCAGCAGCGTAAGTAGCGGGAGCTGGCATGAGCAGTTCTTC.

This clonotype was found many times. The chain combines TRBV2 with TRBJ1-1, with D possibly TRBD1 on 5 matching bases. Germline V gene data show CDR1 as SNHLY and CDR2 as FYNNEI. V was shortened by 5 bases and J by 4 bases, with 11 bases between the two germline ends. The length of the CDR3 is 13 residues. The CDR3 loop reads CASSQGVGTEAFF. The CDR3, as DNA: TGTGCCAGCAGTCAGGGCGTGGGCACTGAAGCTTTCTTT.

V is TRBV5-6 and J is TRBJ2-2; a weak D match, TRBD1 (6 bases). Germline V gene data show CDR1 as SGHDT and CDR2 as YYEEEE. The CDR3 sequence is 17 residues long. Trimming stripped 0 bases from V and 4 bases from J, with 16 bases between. In DNA, the CDR3 is TGTGCCAGCAGCTTGGGGATTGGGGGCACGAGCACCGGGGAGCTGTTTTTT. Translating it yields CASSLGIGGTSTGELFF. Full variable domain (rest looked up from reference TRBV5-6 and TRBJ2-2): DAGVTQSPTHLIKTRGQQVTLRCSPKSGHDTVSWYQQALGQGPQFIFQYYEEEERQRGNFPDRFSGHQFPNYSSELNVNALLLGDSALYLCASSLGIGGTSTGELFFGEGSRLTVL.

The chain is built from TRBV2 and TRBJ2-7; D may be TRBD2 (5 bases). V dropped 2 bases and J dropped 0 bases, with 11 bases sitting between them. The CDR3 length is 15 residues. CDR1 is SNHLY, CDR2 FYNNEI, per germline. DNA for the CDR3: TGTGCCAGCAGTGAATTCGGGGTTCTCTCCTACGAGCAGTACTTC. Its protein product is CASSEFGVLSYEQYF. Drawing the rest from reference TRBV2 and TRBJ2-7, the complete variable domain is EPEVTQTPSHQVTQMGQEVILRCVPISNHLYFYWYRQILGQKVEFLVSFYNNEISEKSEIFDDQFSVERPDGSNFTLKIRSTKLEDSAMYFCASSEFGVLSYEQYFGPGTRLTVT.

As concerns this clonotype: One end of the junction varies from germline; a read error may be responsible. The CDR3 sequence: CASRLAGELFF. CDR3 sequence (DNA): TGCGCCAGCAGATTGGCTGGGGAGCTGTTTTTT. This chain links TRBV5-1 with TRBJ2-2; no clear D gene. This CDR3 has 11 residues. Germline V gene lookup returns CDR1 SGHRS and CDR2 YFSETQ.

This clonotype came up many times. This sequence joins TRBV18 and TRBJ1-4; D unresolved. Trimming pared 6 bases from V and 5 bases from J, leaving 13 bases between. This CDR3 contains 14 residues. Looked up from germline, CDR1 is KGHSH and CDR2 is LQKENI. CDR3 residues: CASSPQEVNEKLFF. CDR3 bases: TGTGCCAGCTCTCCGCAAGAAGTGAATGAAAAACTGTTTTTT.

This clonotype came up many times. The V call is TRBV7-9, the J call TRBJ2-7; 9 bases match TRBD1. This CDR3 has 15 amino acids. Trimming removed 5 bases from V and 3 bases from J; junction bases left unmatched: 8. Germline CDR1 SEHNR, CDR2 FQNEAQ (reference sequence). CDR3 amino acids: CASSPGTGFGYEQYF. The CDR3 bases are TGTGCCAGCAGCCCGGGGACAGGGTTTGGCTACGAGCAGTACTTC.

The chain joins TRBV30 to TRBJ1-5; D remains unclear. Per germline, CDR1 GTSNPN and CDR2 SVGIG (reference sequence). V was trimmed by 2 bases and J by 7 bases, leaving 12 bases between them. This CDR3 spans 13 amino acids. For the CDR3, the DNA is TGTGCCTGGAGTATAGAAGGTGGACAGCCCCAGCATTTT. Translated, it gives CAWSIEGGQPQHF.

This clonotype was recorded at least ten times. In nucleotides, the CDR3 is TGTGCCAGCAGCCCCAGCCCACCGGGACACCTTACAGATACGCAGTATTTT. The encoded protein is CASSPSPPGHLTDTQYF. V and J are TRBV7-3 and TRBJ2-3; tentative D call: TRBD1 (6 bases). Germline V gene lookup returns CDR1 SGHTA and CDR2 FQGTGA. Trimming removed 5 bases from V and 3 bases from J, with 21 bases in between. The CDR3 totals 17 residues.

This clonotype was recorded many times. The V and J genes are TRBV2 and TRBJ2-7; 11 positions match TRBD1. Germline V gene sequence: CDR1 SNHLY, CDR2 FYNNEI. This CDR3 is 14 amino acids long. Trimming cost V 7 bases and J 3 bases; bases outside gene matches: 5. As DNA, the CDR3 is TGTGCCAGCAAAGGGACAGGGGGAGGCTACGAGCAGTACTTC. Its protein is CASKGTGGGYEQYF.

This clonotype was detected many times. This sequence joins TRBV18 and TRBJ1-2, with 8 positions matching TRBD1. Germline assignment: CDR1 KGHSH and CDR2 LQKENI. This CDR3 comprises 14 residues. V lost 3 bases, J lost 4 bases, and 4 bases stayed unmatched. In nucleotides, the CDR3 is TGTGCCAGCTCACCGACAGGGGCCCCCTATGGCTACACCTTC. Amino acid sequence: CASSPTGAPYGYTF. Together with reference TRBV18 and TRBJ1-2, the CDR3 gives the full variable domain: NAGVMQNPRHLVRRRGQEARLRCSPMKGHSHVYWYRQLPEEGLKFMVYLQKENIIDESGMPKERFSAEFPKEGPSILRIQQVVRGDSAAYFCASSPTGAPYGYTFGSGTRLTVV.

Concerning this clonotype: This may stem from a read error, because a much larger clone lies one nucleotide away. V and J are TRBV7-9 and TRBJ2-1; D is perhaps TRBD2 (6 bases). Germline loops: CDR1 SEHNR, CDR2 FQNEAQ (reference sequence). The CDR3 covers 14 residues. CDR3: CAGSLRDWNNEQFF. In DNA, the CDR3 is TGTGCCGGCAGCCTCCGGGACTGGAACAATGAGCAGTTCTTC.

This clonotype has a handful of counts. V gene TRBV5-4 combines with J gene TRBJ2-3; tentatively, D is TRBD1 (6 bases). CDR1 is SGHNT and CDR2 is YYREEE in the germline V gene (reference sequence). The CDR3 extends over 13 amino acids. Deletions cut 4 bases from V and 5 bases from J, with 11 bases between. The chain's CDR3 is CASSKQGVDTQYF. The CDR3 DNA reads as TGTGCCAGCAGCAAACAGGGAGTAGATACGCAGTATTTT.